These 17 T cell receptor beta chains were all obtained from the same sample, sequenced in a study of T cell responses to AZD1222 COVID-19 vaccine. Clones were read by immunoSEQ multiplex PCR, and TCRdb kept only the in-frame ones, dropping some. Of about 130,000 clones listed, 90% to 95% are singletons. The material was peripheral blood, obtained 28 days after the second AZD1222 dose. The source is an adult who received the AZD1222 COVID-19 vaccine.

The rearrangement uses TRBV30 and TRBJ2-1; 16 bases line up with TRBD2. Trimming took 4 bases from V and 4 from J; bases not matched to a gene: 1. Germline assignment: CDR1 GTSNPN and CDR2 SVGIG (reference sequence). The CDR3 is 15 residues long. The CDR3, as DNA: TGTGCCTGGATGGGACTAGCGGGGGGGTACAATGAGCAGTTCTTC. Protein sequence: CAWMGLAGGYNEQFF.

The CDR3 region is CASSLGVDSPLHF. CDR3 DNA sequence: TGTGCCAGCAGCTTAGGGGTGGATTCACCCCTCCACTTT. The chain uses TRBV7-9 and TRBJ1-6; D call uncertain. Germline CDR1 is SEHNR and CDR2 is FQNEAQ (reference sequence). V lost 1 base and J 8 bases, leaving 6 bases between the germline ends. The CDR3 runs 13 residues.

The gene calls are TRBV9 and TRBJ2-7; 10 nucleotides line up with TRBD1. With 1 base clipped from V and 7 bases from J, the junction kept 5 bases outside the gene matches. Per the germline V gene, CDR1 is SGDLS and CDR2 is YYNGEE. The CDR3 is 14 amino acids. DNA of the CDR3: TGTGCCAGCAGCGTATCCAAGGGACAGGGGGAGCAGTACTTC. Residues: CASSVSKGQGEQYF. Variable domain in full (rest from reference TRBV9 and TRBJ2-7): DSGVTQTPKHLITATGQRVTLRCSPRSGDLSVYWYQQSLDQGLQFLIQYYNGEERAKGNILERFSAQQFPDLHSELNLSSLELGDSALYFCASSVSKGQGEQYFGPGTRLTVT.

V gene TRBV3-1 (or the pseudogene TRBV3-2) combines with J gene TRBJ2-7, with TRBD2 matching over 8 bases. Germline V gene data show CDR1 as LGHDT and CDR2 as YNNKEL (reference sequence). V shed 1 base and J 4 bases; nucleotides not matched to a gene: 6. The CDR3 spans 15 residues. The CDR3 sequence is CASSQVKAGGYEQYF. The DNA of the CDR3 is TGTGCCAGCAGCCAAGTTAAGGCGGGGGGATACGAGCAGTACTTC.

The chain combines TRBV7-8 with TRBJ2-7; 10 bases line up with TRBD1. The CDR3 spans 15 residues. J lost 0 bases, V lost 6 bases, and 5 bases had no gene match. Germline CDR1 SGHVS, CDR2 FQNEAQ. The CDR3 DNA sequence: TGTGCCAGCAGGCGGGGACAGGGGCCCTCCTACGAGCAGTACTTC. The encoded protein is CASRRGQGPSYEQYF.

The chain links TRBV6-5 to TRBJ1-2; no firm D call. Deletions cut 0 bases from V and 4 bases from J, with 12 bases between. This CDR3 spans 15 amino acids. Germline CDR1 is MNHEY and CDR2 is SVGAGI. Here the CDR3 reads CASSYSRNPFYGYTF. DNA of the CDR3: TGTGCCAGCAGTTACTCGCGGAATCCGTTCTATGGCTACACCTTC.

The V call is TRBV18, the J call TRBJ1-4; D not certain. Germline loops: CDR1 KGHSH, CDR2 LQKENI. CDR3 size: 16 residues. With 6 bases removed from V and 5 bases from J, the gap between germline ends came to 19 bases. The CDR3 region is CASSPRPGSVNEKLFF. The CDR3 nucleotides are TGTGCCAGCTCTCCCCGGCCGGGGAGCGTCAATGAAAAACTGTTTTTT.

The V and J genes are TRBV12-3 or TRBV12-4 and TRBJ1-5; D gene unclear. V was cut by 5 bases and J by 8 bases, with 10 bases left in between. The CDR3 is made up of 12 amino acids. CDR3 region: CASSPRLEPQHF. CDR3 nucleotides: TGTGCCAGCAGTCCACGTCTGGAGCCCCAGCATTTT.

This chain connects TRBV3-1 (or the pseudogene TRBV3-2) to TRBJ2-2; D is perhaps TRBD2 (7 bases). CDR1 and CDR2 from the germline V gene are LGHDT and YNNKEL (reference sequence). The CDR3 runs to 16 residues. The ends were cut back, 1 base at V and 3 bases at J, with 12 bases in the middle. The CDR3: CASSQGEGTHTGELFF. CDR3 DNA: TGTGCCAGCAGCCAAGGGGAGGGGACACACACCGGGGAGCTGTTTTTT.

The V call is TRBV9, the J call TRBJ2-1; unclear D gene. CDR1 and CDR2 (germline): SGDLS, YYNGEE. CDR3 length: 18 residues. The V end lost 0 bases, the J end lost 2 bases, and 18 bases lay between the germline ends. The DNA for the CDR3 is TGTGCCAGCAGCGTAGGGCCCCCCCCCTCGACCCCCTACAATGAGCAGTTCTTC. Protein: CASSVGPPPSTPYNEQFF.

The V and J genes are TRBV6-5 and TRBJ2-3, with 10 bases that match TRBD2. Losses at the gene ends were 4 bases for V and 0 bases for J; bases not matched to a gene: 4. Germline assignment: CDR1 MNHEY and CDR2 SVGAGI. The CDR3 runs to 16 residues. The CDR3 bases are TGTGCCAGCAGTTTAAATAGCGGGGGGAGCACAGATACGCAGTATTTT. Encoded protein: CASSLNSGGSTDTQYF.

J is TRBJ1-4 and V is TRBV6-5; unclear D gene. The CDR3 spans 14 residues. CDR1 is MNHEY and CDR2 is SVGAGI in the germline V gene. V lost 10 bases to trimming and J lost 9 bases, with 21 bases between them. CDR3 region: CAISPNYGTKKLFF. The CDR3 DNA sequence: TGTGCCATATCCCCAAATTATGGCACAAAAAAACTGTTTTTT.

This sequence joins TRBV29-1 and TRBJ2-1, with TRBD2 as a possible D gene (7 bases). V was cut by 4 bases and J by 6 bases, with 13 bases left in between. The germline V gene encodes CDR1 SQVTM and CDR2 ANQGSEA. The CDR3 length is 13 residues. Here the CDR3 reads CSVVGGLLNEQFF. The CDR3 DNA sequence: TGCAGCGTTGTCGGGGGGCTACTCAATGAGCAGTTCTTC.

J is TRBJ2-3 and V is TRBV6-4, with 7 bases lining up with TRBD2. The CDR3 loop spans 15 amino acids. With V trimmed by 4 bases and J by 1 base, 5 bases remained unmatched. Germline-derived CDR1 and CDR2 are MRHNA and SNTAGT. CDR3 nucleotide sequence: TGTGCCAGCAGTGTAACCAGCGGGGGCACAGATACGCAGTATTTT. Amino acid sequence: CASSVTSGGTDTQYF.

The chain couples TRBV10-3 to TRBJ1-1, with D perhaps TRBD1 (5 bases). Looked up from germline, CDR1 is ENHRY and CDR2 is SYGVKD. V dropped 5 bases and J dropped 9 bases, with 16 bases sitting between them. This CDR3 region has 13 residues. DNA of the CDR3: TGTGCCATCAGTCCCTTTACCCGACAGCAAGCTTTCTTT. Amino acid sequence: CAISPFTRQQAFF.

The chain uses TRBV4-1 and TRBJ2-1; 9 nucleotides line up with TRBD2. Trimming cost V 0 bases and J 4 bases; bases outside gene matches: 4. The CDR3 contains 16 residues. CDR1 and CDR2 (germline): MGHRA, YSYEKL. The CDR3 is CASSQDATSGYNEQFF. CDR3 DNA: TGCGCCAGCAGCCAAGATGCGACTAGCGGATACAATGAGCAGTTCTTC.

This chain connects TRBV2 to TRBJ1-1; TRBD1 matches 8 bases. Trimming took 3 bases from V and 5 from J; bases not matched to a gene: 8. The CDR3 is 15 residues long. The germline V gene encodes CDR1 SNHLY and CDR2 FYNNEI. The CDR3 protein is CASSEPGGAWTEAFF. CDR3 nucleotides: TGTGCCAGCAGTGAGCCAGGGGGCGCTTGGACTGAAGCTTTCTTT.